The clone carrying this T cell receptor beta chain was counted a few times. Its antigen is undetermined. These data belong to a study of blood T cells in healthy people across ages. Study-wide context: About one barcoded beta molecule per two T cells was the capture yield of template switching. Notes on the study in general: Versus aged donors, long-lived donors had higher diversity and more naive CD4+ cells.

Germline CDR1 reads SEHNR; CDR2 reads FQNEAQ (reference sequence). V was pared by 1 base and J by 4 bases, with 16 bases between. The CDR3 loop spans 16 amino acids. Sample-barcoded 5' priming and a J-beta primer mix drove a second PCR of roughly 7 to 11 cycles. MiXCR, applied by TCRdb to the 5' RACE reads, yields one record per CDR3 protein. The sample carries about 800,000 distinct CDR3 sequences, roughly 25% recorded once. Samples each had at least 5 micrograms of total RNA extracted. The same sample was also studied in work on T cells of mothers and their children. Per that paper: Sequencing revealed no T cell clones that were persistent and microchimeric.

The origin of this receptor is a boy between 10 and 17 years old in good health. The source material was blood. V is TRBV7-9 and J is TRBJ1-2; D not resolved. The CDR3 loop is CASSLVFTEEPYGYTF. Here the CDR3 DNA reads TGTGCCAGCAGCTTAGTTTTTACAGAGGAGCCCTATGGCTACACCTTC.